A single sample is the source of the 27 T cell receptor beta chains below, sequenced in a study of T cell responses to AZD1222 COVID-19 vaccine. The data were produced by immunoSEQ multiplex PCR, yet TCRdb's version contains in-frame clones alone and is incomplete. The data hold 98,000 or so clones, with around nine tenths observed a single time. Sample: peripheral blood, taken on day 0 of MenACWY control vaccination. All receptors derive from an adult in good health.

The V gene is TRBV5-6, the J gene TRBJ1-4, with TRBD1 matching over 9 bases. J was trimmed by 4 bases and V by 2 bases; bases with no gene match: 3. This CDR3 contains 15 residues. Germline CDR1 is SGHDT and CDR2 is YYEEEE. CDR3 residues: CASSLGQGFNEKLFF. The CDR3 bases are TGTGCCAGCAGCTTAGGACAGGGGTTTAATGAAAAACTGTTTTTT. Together with reference TRBV5-6 and TRBJ1-4, the CDR3 gives the full variable domain: DAGVTQSPTHLIKTRGQQVTLRCSPKSGHDTVSWYQQALGQGPQFIFQYYEEEERQRGNFPDRFSGHQFPNYSSELNVNALLLGDSALYLCASSLGQGFNEKLFFGSGTQLSVL.

This rearrangement joins TRBV7-3 to TRBJ2-5; 9 nucleotides match TRBD2. This CDR3 contains 15 residues. V was clipped by 5 bases and J by 5 bases; unmatched bases: 9. The germline V gene has CDR1 SGHTA and CDR2 FQGTGA. CDR3 sequence: CASSPTSGWRETQYF. CDR3 sequence (DNA): TGTGCCAGCAGCCCAACTAGCGGGTGGCGGGAGACCCAGTACTTC.

The V and J genes are TRBV10-3 and TRBJ2-1; D is perhaps TRBD2 (6 bases). This CDR3 has 19 residues. Trimming removed 0 bases from V and 1 base from J, with 19 bases in between. Germline V gives CDR1 ENHRY, CDR2 SYGVKD. CDR3 protein: CAISESEGKSASSYNEQFF. The CDR3 DNA reads TGTGCCATCAGTGAGTCGGAGGGGAAGTCGGCTAGTTCCTACAATGAGCAGTTCTTC.

This rearrangement joins TRBV6-5 to TRBJ2-7; 7 bases fit TRBD1. This CDR3 spans 14 amino acids. In germline, CDR1 is MNHEY, CDR2 SVGAGI. The V segment lost 6 bases and the J segment 3 bases; nucleotides outside the gene matches: 8. The CDR3 coding sequence is TGTGCCAGCAGCCGGGACAGATTGATCTACGAGCAGTACTTC. It yields the protein CASSRDRLIYEQYF.

V gene TRBV5-1 combines with J gene TRBJ2-3; TRBD2 matches 10 bases. Unmatched junction bases numbered 6, after V lost 4 bases and J lost 1 base. The CDR3 runs to 16 residues. From germline, CDR1 is SGHRS and CDR2 YFSETQ. CDR3 in DNA: TGCGCCAGCAGCGTACTAGCGGGGTCTGGCACAGATACGCAGTATTTT. Translating it yields CASSVLAGSGTDTQYF.

V and J are TRBV1 and TRBJ1-2; the DNA was not used to check the table's D call, TRBD1. TRBV1 is a recognized pseudogene. CDR3 length equals 11 residues. This CDR3 is CTSSRAYGYTF. The CDR3 DNA follows: TGCACCAGCAGCCGGGCTTATGGCTACACCTTC.

The chain joins TRBV20-1 to TRBJ1-1; possibly TRBD1 for D (5 bases). Per germline, CDR1 DFQATT and CDR2 SNEGSKA (reference sequence). V was trimmed by 3 bases and J by 4 bases, leaving 18 bases between them. The CDR3 runs to 15 residues. DNA of the CDR3: TGCAGTGCTAGTTCGCCTGACAGAGAGCGCACTGAAGCTTTCTTT. The encoded protein is CSASSPDRERTEAFF.

The rearrangement links TRBV11-1 to TRBJ1-2; D not certain. The CDR3 extends over 13 amino acids. V was shortened by 5 bases and J by 1 base, with 8 bases between the two germline ends. Germline CDR1 SGHAT, CDR2 FQDESV (reference sequence). In DNA form, the CDR3 reads TGTGCCAGCAGCCCGAGAATTAACTATGGCTACACCTTC. This sequence encodes CASSPRINYGYTF.

The chain carries TRBV2 and TRBJ1-3, with TRBD1 matching over 9 bases. The CDR3 is 17 amino acids. CDR1 is SNHLY, CDR2 FYNNEI, per germline. J was trimmed by 4 bases and V by 7 bases; bases with no gene match: 14. CDR3 DNA sequence: TGTGCCAGCATCGGGCTACAGGGGGCTTCTGGAGGAAACACCATATATTTT. It encodes CASIGLQGASGGNTIYF. Variable domain in full (rest from reference TRBV2 and TRBJ1-3): EPEVTQTPSHQVTQMGQEVILRCVPISNHLYFYWYRQILGQKVEFLVSFYNNEISEKSEIFDDQFSVERPDGSNFTLKIRSTKLEDSAMYFCASIGLQGASGGNTIYFGEGSWLTVV.

The chain employs TRBV6-4 and TRBJ2-2; no definite D call. Between the trimmed V and J ends, which lost 3 bases and 1 base, there was a span of 3 bases. The CDR3 contains 13 residues. The germline gives CDR1 MRHNA, CDR2 SNTAGT. The CDR3 DNA is TGTGCCAGCAGTGAGGGGAACACCGGGGAGCTGTTTTTT. It translates to CASSEGNTGELFF.

The chain uses TRBV3-1 (or the pseudogene TRBV3-2) and TRBJ1-4; 10 nucleotides line up with TRBD1. The CDR3 runs to 16 residues. V dropped 6 bases and J dropped 5; count of bases not matched to a gene: 9. Germline CDR1 reads LGHDT; CDR2 reads YNNKEL (reference sequence). In DNA, the CDR3 is TGTGCCAGCAGACATAACCTGGGACAGGGGAATGAAAAACTGTTTTTT. The encoded protein is CASRHNLGQGNEKLFF.

The V call is TRBV19, the J call TRBJ2-7; 8 bases map to TRBD2. Germline assignment: CDR1 LNHDA and CDR2 SQIVND (reference sequence). V dropped 10 bases and J dropped 2; count of bases not matched to a gene: 7. CDR3 length equals 13 residues. The chain's CDR3 is CATWGGGTYEQYF. The CDR3 DNA reads as TGTGCCACCTGGGGCGGGGGGACCTACGAGCAGTACTTC.

This clone showed up just once. This CDR3 is CASSRGQDSYNSPLHF. The CDR3 bases are TGTGCCAGCAGCCGTGGTCAGGACTCCTATAATTCACCCCTCCACTTT. This rearrangement joins TRBV5-4 to TRBJ1-6; no clear D gene. The V end was cut by 4 bases, the J end by 0 bases, with 11 bases between. Germline values: CDR1 SGHNT, CDR2 YYREEE (reference sequence). The CDR3 contains 16 residues.

The chain recombines TRBV6-5 with TRBJ1-5; 12 bases map to TRBD1. Germline V CDR1 and CDR2: MNHEY, SVGAGI. V trimming: 4 bases; J trimming: 7 bases; junction bases outside the gene matches: 5. The CDR3 is 15 residues long. Here the CDR3 reads CASSSGTGGLQPQHF. DNA of the CDR3: TGTGCCAGCAGTTCAGGGACAGGGGGCCTCCAGCCCCAGCATTTT.

The rearrangement joins TRBV7-9 to TRBJ1-3; D unclear. Looked up from germline, CDR1 is SEHNR and CDR2 is FQNEAQ (reference sequence). Trimming took off 7 bases at V and 0 bases at J, with 13 bases between the two ends. This CDR3 comprises 15 residues. Here the CDR3 reads CASTRPTSSGNTIYF. The CDR3 coding sequence is TGTGCCAGCACCAGACCAACGAGCTCTGGAAACACCATATATTTT.

This rearrangement joins TRBV3-1 (or the pseudogene TRBV3-2) to TRBJ2-5; D uncertain. V lost 0 bases and J lost 7, with 0 bases in between. The CDR3 runs 10 residues. From germline, CDR1 is LGHDT and CDR2 YNNKEL (reference sequence). In DNA form, the CDR3 reads TGTGCCAGCAGCCAAGAGACCCAGTACTTC. This codes for CASSQETQYF.

The chain uses TRBV30 and TRBJ1-3, with TRBD1 matching 7 bases. The length of the CDR3 is 15 residues. Germline trimming cut 3 bases from V and 0 bases from J; bases unmatched to any gene: 5. Germline V gene data show CDR1 as GTSNPN and CDR2 as SVGIG (reference sequence). The CDR3 nucleotides read TGTGCCTGGAGGAGGGGGCTCTTCTCTGGAAACACCATATATTTT. Amino acid sequence: CAWRRGLFSGNTIYF.

V gene TRBV27 combines with J gene TRBJ1-6; 7 bases match TRBD1. The CDR3 spans 16 residues. Per germline, CDR1 MNHEY and CDR2 SMNVEV (reference sequence). V gave up 6 bases and J gave up 9 bases; unmatched junction bases: 14. The CDR3 DNA sequence: TGTGCCAGCAGCAGAAAGATTTGGACAGGTGGTTCACCCCTCCACTTT. It codes for CASSRKIWTGGSPLHF.

This chain connects TRBV6-5 to TRBJ2-7; D is uncertain. The germline V and J ends were trimmed by 5 bases and 4 bases, with 18 bases remaining between them. The germline CDR1 and CDR2 sequences are MNHEY and SVGAGI. There are 15 residues in the CDR3. DNA of the CDR3: TGTGCCAGCAGTCCCAAGACCGACCGAGGTTACGAGCAGTACTTC. Its protein product is CASSPKTDRGYEQYF.

This clone was detected only once. The rearrangement uses TRBV18 and TRBJ1-3; TRBD1 matches 7 bases. V gave up 0 bases and J gave up 0 bases; unmatched junction bases: 8. Germline loops: CDR1 KGHSH, CDR2 LQKENI. The CDR3 is 18 residues long. CDR3 DNA sequence: TGTGCCAGCTCACCACCGTGGGACAGCAGTTACTCTGGAAACACCATATATTTT. Residues: CASSPPWDSSYSGNTIYF.

The CDR3 DNA reads as TGTGCCAGCAGTTGGGACAGGGTCAGGAACAATCAGCCCCAGCATTTT. Translation gives CASSWDRVRNNQPQHF. This chain uses TRBV2 with TRBJ1-5, with TRBD1 identical over 9 bases. This CDR3 contains 16 residues. The junction had 8 bases not matched to a gene; V was cut back by 5 bases and J by 3 bases. The V gene's germline CDR1 is SNHLY and CDR2 FYNNEI.

The chain uses TRBV2 and TRBJ2-7; D remains unclear. Trimming cost V 8 bases and J 5 bases, with 10 bases left between them. CDR1 is SNHLY, CDR2 FYNNEI, per germline. This CDR3 comprises 11 residues. The CDR3, as DNA: TGTGCCAGCGGGGAACGCGACGAGCAGTACTTC. Amino acids: CASGERDEQYF.

The genes are TRBV7-2 and TRBJ2-7; 9 bases line up with TRBD1. This CDR3 comprises 16 residues. The J segment lost 3 bases and the V segment lost 2 bases, leaving 8 bases of the junction unmatched. Germline values: CDR1 SGHTA, CDR2 FQGNSA. CDR3 amino acids: CASSLMTGGTFYEQYF. In DNA form, the CDR3 reads TGTGCCAGCAGCTTAATGACAGGGGGAACTTTCTACGAGCAGTACTTC.

This chain joins TRBV27 and TRBJ1-1; 8 bases are shared with TRBD1. The CDR3 has 15 residues. V was clipped by 2 bases and J by 4 bases; unmatched bases: 6. Germline lookup yields CDR1 MNHEY and CDR2 SMNVEV (reference sequence). The DNA of the CDR3 is TGTGCCAGCAGTTTACTCAGGGGGCGCGCCACTGAAGCTTTCTTT. This codes for CASSLLRGRATEAFF.

The chain employs TRBV5-1 and TRBJ2-7; 7 positions match TRBD1. Trimming took 4 bases from V and 4 from J; bases not matched to a gene: 11. The germline V gene encodes CDR1 SGHRS and CDR2 YFSETQ. The CDR3 consists of 15 residues. The CDR3 sequence: CASSLAPGTDYEQYF. The DNA for the CDR3 is TGCGCCAGCAGCCTAGCTCCCGGGACAGATTACGAGCAGTACTTC.

The V call is TRBV10-2, the J call TRBJ2-7; D might be TRBD1 (5 bases). The germline V gene encodes CDR1 WSHSY and CDR2 SAAADI. The CDR3 contains 13 residues. V lost 2 bases and J 3 bases, leaving 8 bases between the germline ends. CDR3: CASSEPGIYEQYF. CDR3 DNA: TGCGCCAGCAGTGAGCCAGGGATCTACGAGCAGTACTTC.

This chain uses TRBV7-9 with TRBJ1-2; D perhaps matches TRBD1 (5 bases). V lost 2 bases, J lost 4 bases, and 11 bases lay in between. Germline CDR1 and CDR2: SEHNR and FQNEAQ (reference sequence). The CDR3 has 14 residues. The CDR3 sequence: CASSLPGGGYGYTF. CDR3 in DNA: TGTGCCAGCAGCTTACCAGGCGGGGGCTATGGCTACACCTTC.